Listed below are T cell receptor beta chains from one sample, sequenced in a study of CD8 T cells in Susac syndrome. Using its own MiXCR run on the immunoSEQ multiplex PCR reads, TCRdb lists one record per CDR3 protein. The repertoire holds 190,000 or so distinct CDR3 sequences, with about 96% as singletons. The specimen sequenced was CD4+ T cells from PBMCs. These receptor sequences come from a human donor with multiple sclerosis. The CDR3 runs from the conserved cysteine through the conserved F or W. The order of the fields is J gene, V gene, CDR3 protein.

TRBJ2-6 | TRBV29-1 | CSVEGRTGGAGANVLTF
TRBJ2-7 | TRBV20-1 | CSASNRAGEQYF
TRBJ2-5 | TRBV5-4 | CASSLRGVGETQYF
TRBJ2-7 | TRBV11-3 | CASSLSAGGREQYF
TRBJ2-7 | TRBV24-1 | CATGDRDGSYEQYF
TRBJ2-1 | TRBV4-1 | CASSRDKAWDNEQFF
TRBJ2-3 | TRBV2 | CASSGLTGAQYF
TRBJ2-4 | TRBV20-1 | CSAMSGEGGNIQYF
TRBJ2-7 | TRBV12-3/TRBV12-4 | CASSPTDRGTYEQYF
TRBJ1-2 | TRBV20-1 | CSAKARTDYGYTF
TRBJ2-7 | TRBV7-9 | CASSAVFGVSYEQYF
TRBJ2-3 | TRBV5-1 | CASSLGPGTSGLTDTQYF
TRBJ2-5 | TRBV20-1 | CSAPPGGRQETQYF
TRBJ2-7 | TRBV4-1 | CASSQDLISGIALPYEQYF
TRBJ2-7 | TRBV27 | CASRPTSGRSYEQYF
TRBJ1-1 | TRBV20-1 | CSAGKNTEAFF
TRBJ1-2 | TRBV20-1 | CSASARQGTDGYTF
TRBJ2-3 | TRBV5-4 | CASSLGLAGGLYTQYF
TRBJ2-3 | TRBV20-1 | CSAAAGATDTQYF
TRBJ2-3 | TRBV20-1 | CSAFSGGSDTQYF
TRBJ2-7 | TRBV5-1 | CASSTDRGLFYEQYF
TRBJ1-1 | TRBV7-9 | CASSPHQMNTEAFF
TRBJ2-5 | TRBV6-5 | CASRSPGGKETQYF
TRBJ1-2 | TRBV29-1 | CSVEGDSRYGYTF
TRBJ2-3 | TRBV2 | CASSDIRDTQYF
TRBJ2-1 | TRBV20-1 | CSAKSLGPPMGNEQFF
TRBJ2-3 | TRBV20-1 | CSALPFLAGGTDTQYF
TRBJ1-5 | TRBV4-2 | CASSQGYEEPQHF
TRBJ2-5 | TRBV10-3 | CAISGGYQETQYF
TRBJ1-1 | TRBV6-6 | CASSYSFGETEAFF
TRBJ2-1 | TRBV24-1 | CATSSGQPSSYNEQFF
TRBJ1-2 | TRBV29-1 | CSVSEGSGYGYTF
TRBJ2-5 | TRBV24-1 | CATSDAGDSGETQYF
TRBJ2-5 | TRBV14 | CASSPQRQETQYF
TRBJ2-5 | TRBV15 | CATSRDFRFRETQYF
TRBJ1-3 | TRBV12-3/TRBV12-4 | CASSLEASHGNTIYF
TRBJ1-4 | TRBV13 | CASSSITTNEKLFF
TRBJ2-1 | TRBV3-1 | CASSFLGLAGYNEQFF
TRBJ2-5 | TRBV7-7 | CASSVGQGVRETQYF
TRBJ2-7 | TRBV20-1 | CSARDPGTSGSLYEQYF
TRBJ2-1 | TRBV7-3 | CASSSSPPGSYNEQFF
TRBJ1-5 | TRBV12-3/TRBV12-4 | CASSARTGNNQPQHF
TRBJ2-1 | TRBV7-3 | CASSPHGTDNEQFF
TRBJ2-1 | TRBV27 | CASSPLAGGTGNEQFF
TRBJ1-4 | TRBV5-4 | CASSLVGEGEEKLFF
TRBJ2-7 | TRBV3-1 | CASSQVRSYEQYF
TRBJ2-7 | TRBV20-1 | CSARDGSSFYEQYF
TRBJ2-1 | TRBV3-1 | CASSQALAGGGNEQFF
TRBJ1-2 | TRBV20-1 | CSASVLGTGDDGYTF
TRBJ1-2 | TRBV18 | CASSEGRYGYTF
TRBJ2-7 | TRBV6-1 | CASSQIRTSGSREQYF
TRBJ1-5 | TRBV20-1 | CSAQPGHLNQPQHF
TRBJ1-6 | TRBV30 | CAWSRDRLSYNSPLHF
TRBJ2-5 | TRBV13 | CASSNRERGETQYF
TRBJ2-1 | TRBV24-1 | CATSDFRVSYNEQFF
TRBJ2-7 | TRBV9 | CASSVGSTSYEQYF
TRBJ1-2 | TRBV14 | CASSPSPNWGYTF